The rows below give T cell receptor beta chains drawn from one sample of a study of T cell repertoires in cytomegalovirus infection. TCRdb passed the reads through MiXCR, listing each CDR3 protein once. The table includes about 360,000 distinct CDR3 sequences, 15% to 20% detected once. The sequenced sample was PBMCs. The receptors were gathered from a human donor in good health (CMV status not recorded). Some clones in this sample may be carry-over from other donors' samples. CDR3s include the opening cysteine and the closing phenylalanine or tryptophan.

cdr3_aa	v_call	j_call
CASSPWDRPNTEAFF	TRBV19	TRBJ1-1
CASSSGDRSSYEQYF	TRBV6-2/TRBV6-3	TRBJ2-7
CASSPLAGEGTGELFF	TRBV6-2/TRBV6-3	TRBJ2-2
CASSLRGGTEAFF	TRBV7-2	TRBJ1-1
CSARYQTGAYGYTF	TRBV20-1	TRBJ1-2
CATSRGRVDTEAFF	TRBV15	TRBJ1-1
CASSLTREQYF	TRBV7-8	TRBJ2-7
CASSQPPRGFGEKLFF	TRBV28	TRBJ1-4
CASKPHGLAAGGNEQFF	TRBV19	TRBJ2-1
CASSLGPLDPYSNQPQHF	TRBV11-2	TRBJ1-5
CASSPRTADYNQPQHF	TRBV7-8	TRBJ1-5
CASSFPSGTHEAFF	TRBV7-9	TRBJ1-1
CASSSFDTQITYF	TRBV7-9	TRBJ2-7
CASSTTDRAPYNEQFF	TRBV6-1	TRBJ2-1
CASSRAPLEYEQFF	TRBV3-1	TRBJ2-1
CASSTRGGMSNQPQHF	TRBV19	TRBJ1-5
CASSYSPTLPSNQPQHF	TRBV6-6	TRBJ1-5
CASSGGGVNEQFF	TRBV10-2	TRBJ2-1
CASSRSGSHLYEQFF	TRBV7-2	TRBJ2-1
CASSPLGGGERYTF	TRBV4-2	TRBJ1-2
CSVLTGPDSGNTIYF	TRBV29-1	TRBJ1-3
CASSQNRAQNTIYF	TRBV7-2	TRBJ1-3
CASSPTLAGGRREQFF	TRBV7-9	TRBJ2-1
CASSLVGGRNTGELFF	TRBV7-2	TRBJ2-2
CASSYSGLAGGGETQYF	TRBV6-6	TRBJ2-5
CSVVGQGSTGANVLTF	TRBV29-1	TRBJ2-6
CASSQERWAGETQYF	TRBV4-2	TRBJ2-5
CASSDLTSGRATDTQYF	TRBV6-2/TRBV6-3	TRBJ2-3
CSARLSGRALETQYF	TRBV20-1	TRBJ2-5
CASSPDPHGDTQCF	TRBV12-3/TRBV12-4	TRBJ2-3
CASGSRTDEQYF	TRBV12-5	TRBJ2-7
CSARVPPFGGEQFF	TRBV20-1	TRBJ2-1
CASSKATSNQPQHF	TRBV2	TRBJ1-5
CASSNDRGSTEAFF	TRBV7-2	TRBJ1-1
CSGQLQGTQYF	TRBV29-1	TRBJ2-3
CASSPDGPNSPLHF	TRBV7-9	TRBJ1-6
CASSYSGPNEKLFF	TRBV6-5	TRBJ1-4
CASSKVAGGLRNEQFF	TRBV7-6	TRBJ2-1
CASSSKQGAFEQYF	TRBV6-5	TRBJ2-7